Listed here are 2 T cell receptor beta chains from one sample, sequenced in a study of graft-versus-host responses after intestinal transplantation. The protocol was immunoSEQ multiplex PCR, while the TCRdb copy is restricted to in-frame clones and leaves out a portion. The sample contains roughly 60,000 clones, around 90% of which appear only once. The input for sequencing was PBMCs, taken approximately four months after intestinal transplantation. These receptors were obtained from a human patient who received an intestinal transplant, so some T cells may come from the graft donor.

V usage is TRBV27 and J usage is TRBJ2-7; unclear D gene. The CDR3 runs 13 residues. The V gene's germline CDR1 is MNHEY and CDR2 SMNVEV (reference sequence). Trimming took off 6 bases at V and 2 bases at J, with 11 bases between the two ends. Here the CDR3 DNA reads TGTGCCAGCAGGCGAACACAAACCTACGAGCAGTACTTC. Residues: CASRRTQTYEQYF.

The chain couples TRBV7-6 to TRBJ1-1; no definite D call. V was shortened by 2 bases and J by 3 bases, with 7 bases between the two germline ends. Germline assignment: CDR1 SGHVS and CDR2 FNYEAQ. The CDR3 is 13 residues long. The CDR3 sequence is CASSLMEDTEAFF. CDR3 bases: TGTGCCAGCAGCTTAATGGAGGACACTGAAGCTTTCTTT.